This T cell receptor beta chain emerged from a study of monozygotic twins with inflammatory bowel disease. Germline V gene lookup returns CDR1 SGDLS and CDR2 YYNGEE. The CDR3 runs to 14 residues. No DNA is given; TCRdb re-called the 5' RACE reads and lists each CDR3 protein once. Its table lists about 300,000 distinct CDR3 sequences. This TCR derives from a human donor with ulcerative colitis or Crohn's disease, or a healthy co-twin of an affected twin (not recorded which). The sequencing sample was made of blood. V usage is TRBV9 and J usage is TRBJ2-7; TCRdb's assignment of TRBD1 cannot be checked, as there is no DNA. CDR3 region: CASSVGPVGYEQYF.